Listed below are T cell receptor beta chains from one sample, sequenced in a study of blood T cell repertoires in COVID-19. The data were produced by immunoSEQ multiplex PCR, yet TCRdb's version contains in-frame clones alone and is incomplete. Among under 300,000 clones listed, around 86% were seen once. Sequenced material: peripheral blood. These receptors were collected from a human donor in a cohort sampled during active COVID-19. The CDR3 runs from the conserved cysteine through the conserved F or W. D genes are given only for firm matches. A row's size may be missing; if present it is once, few, many or a size class.

clone size: NA; V gene: TRBV7-2; J gene: TRBJ2-7; D gene: NA; CDR3 DNA: TGTGCCAGCAGCTTAGGACCGCCTAGCGATTATCTTGGAGAGCAGTACTTC; CDR3 protein: CASSLGPPSDYLGEQYF
clone size: NA; V gene: TRBV2; J gene: TRBJ1-5; D gene: TRBD1; CDR3 DNA: TGTGCCAGCAGGAAGGACAGGGGACCCCCTGGGCCCCAGCATTTT; CDR3 protein: CASRKDRGPPGPQHF
clone size: NA; V gene: TRBV28; J gene: TRBJ1-4; D gene: NA; CDR3 DNA: TGTGCCAGCAGTTGGGGGGGCGGTAAGATTATTCTGTTTTTT; CDR3 protein: CASSWGGGKIILFF
clone size: once; V gene: TRBV18; J gene: TRBJ2-3; D gene: NA; CDR3 DNA: TGTGCCAGCTCACCGCGTCTCCTCGGGGTCACAGATACGCAGTATTTT; CDR3 protein: CASSPRLLGVTDTQYF
clone size: NA; V gene: TRBV6-5; J gene: TRBJ1-6; D gene: NA; CDR3 DNA: TGTGCCAGCAGTACCCCGAGGCAGAATTCACCCCTCCACTTT; CDR3 protein: CASSTPRQNSPLHF
clone size: NA; V gene: TRBV6-6; J gene: TRBJ2-7; D gene: NA; CDR3 DNA: TGTGCCAGCAGTTACGTCGGCGGTGGCTACGAGCAGTACTTC; CDR3 protein: CASSYVGGGYEQYF
clone size: NA; V gene: TRBV3-1/TRBV3-2; J gene: TRBJ2-1; D gene: TRBD2; CDR3 DNA: TGTGCCAGCAGGGGACTAGCGGGAGGAAGCAATGAGCAGTTCTTC; CDR3 protein: CASRGLAGGSNEQFF
clone size: NA; V gene: TRBV28; J gene: TRBJ2-7; D gene: NA; CDR3 DNA: TGTGCCAGCAGCCCTTTAGCAGTGCACGAGCAGTACTTC; CDR3 protein: CASSPLAVHEQYF
clone size: NA; V gene: TRBV7-3; J gene: TRBJ2-3; D gene: TRBD2; CDR3 DNA: TGTGCCAGCAGCTTAAGGCAGCGGGAGGGTGATACGCAGTATTTT; CDR3 protein: CASSLRQREGDTQYF
clone size: NA; V gene: TRBV7-9; J gene: TRBJ1-5; D gene: NA; CDR3 DNA: TGTGCCAGCAGCTTAGCAGGCCGCGGAAATCAGCCCCAGCATTTT; CDR3 protein: CASSLAGRGNQPQHF
clone size: NA; V gene: TRBV19; J gene: TRBJ1-2; D gene: NA; CDR3 DNA: TGTGCCATCAGAGGACAAGGAAGCCTAGCTAACTATGGCTACACCTTC; CDR3 protein: CAIRGQGSLANYGYTF
clone size: NA; V gene: TRBV18; J gene: TRBJ2-5; D gene: TRBD1; CDR3 DNA: TGTGCCAGCTCGCGACAGGGGGTGGAGACCCAGTACTTC; CDR3 protein: CASSRQGVETQYF
clone size: few; V gene: TRBV7-6; J gene: TRBJ2-1; D gene: TRBD2; CDR3 DNA: TGTGCCAGCAGCTTGATTGCGGGAGGGCGCAATGAGCAGTTCTTC; CDR3 protein: CASSLIAGGRNEQFF
clone size: once; V gene: TRBV6-2/TRBV6-3; J gene: TRBJ2-1; D gene: TRBD2; CDR3 DNA: TGTGCCAGCAGTTACCATCGGGTAGTCACTAGCGGGATACGTGAGCAGTTCTTC; CDR3 protein: CASSYHRVVTSGIREQFF
clone size: NA; V gene: TRBV4-3; J gene: TRBJ1-2; D gene: NA; CDR3 DNA: TGCGCCAGCAGCCAAGAGTCTAGGGGGTGGAAATATGGCTACACCTTC; CDR3 protein: CASSQESRGWKYGYTF
clone size: NA; V gene: TRBV29-1; J gene: TRBJ1-1; D gene: TRBD1; CDR3 DNA: TGCAGCGGTTCCGGGACAGGGGGCTTGAACACTGAAGCTTTCTTT; CDR3 protein: CSGSGTGGLNTEAFF
clone size: NA; V gene: TRBV15; J gene: TRBJ2-7; D gene: TRBD1; CDR3 DNA: TGTGCCACCAGCAGACTAAATCCCGGGACAGACCCTAGCTACGAGCAGTACTTC; CDR3 protein: CATSRLNPGTDPSYEQYF
clone size: NA; V gene: TRBV29-1; J gene: TRBJ1-1; D gene: NA; CDR3 DNA: TGCAGCGTCGGACAACTGAACACTGAAGCTTTCTTT; CDR3 protein: CSVGQLNTEAFF
clone size: once; V gene: TRBV19; J gene: TRBJ1-5; D gene: TRBD1; CDR3 DNA: TGTGCCAGTAGTATAGGTGCGGGACAGGGTCGTAGTCATCAGCCCCAGCATTTT; CDR3 protein: CASSIGAGQGRSHQPQHF
clone size: NA; V gene: TRBV5-6; J gene: TRBJ2-1; D gene: TRBD2; CDR3 DNA: TGTGCCAGCAGCTTGGTTGGCCCAGGGACTAGCGGGAGTTATGAGCAGTTCTTC; CDR3 protein: CASSLVGPGTSGSYEQFF
clone size: NA; V gene: TRBV5-3; J gene: TRBJ2-3; D gene: NA; CDR3 DNA: TGTGCCCCAAGGGATGGGGGGAGCACAGATACGCAGTATTTT; CDR3 protein: CAPRDGGSTDTQYF
clone size: NA; V gene: TRBV6-5; J gene: TRBJ1-1; D gene: TRBD1; CDR3 DNA: TGTGCCAGCAACGCATATCAGGGGGGTGGCACTGAAGCTTTCTTT; CDR3 protein: CASNAYQGGGTEAFF
clone size: NA; V gene: TRBV10-1; J gene: TRBJ2-4; D gene: NA; CDR3 DNA: TGCGCCGGAACGGGTACAGGGACCGAAAACATTCAGTACTTC; CDR3 protein: CAGTGTGTENIQYF
clone size: NA; V gene: TRBV5-1; J gene: TRBJ2-2; D gene: TRBD1; CDR3 DNA: TGCGCCAGCAGCTTGGTCGACAGGGACGGGGAGCTGTTTTTT; CDR3 protein: CASSLVDRDGELFF
clone size: NA; V gene: TRBV21-1; J gene: TRBJ1-5; D gene: NA; CDR3 DNA: TGTGCCAGCAGCAAATTTTGGGGGGGTGGAGGGAATCAGCCCCAGCATTTT; CDR3 protein: CASSKFWGGGGNQPQHF
clone size: NA; V gene: TRBV24-1; J gene: TRBJ1-2; D gene: TRBD1; CDR3 DNA: TGTGCCACCAGTGATTCGACAGGGGGTTCCTATGGCTACACCTTC; CDR3 protein: CATSDSTGGSYGYTF
clone size: NA; V gene: TRBV5-5; J gene: TRBJ2-1; D gene: TRBD2; CDR3 DNA: TGTGCCAGCAGCTTTCTAGCGGGAGCTGTCAATGAGCAGTTCTTC; CDR3 protein: CASSFLAGAVNEQFF
clone size: NA; V gene: TRBV18; J gene: TRBJ2-1; D gene: NA; CDR3 DNA: TGTGCCAGCTCCCCCAGGGTAGACAATGAGCAGTTCTTC; CDR3 protein: CASSPRVDNEQFF
clone size: NA; V gene: TRBV6-4; J gene: TRBJ2-2; D gene: TRBD2; CDR3 DNA: TGTGCCCGCCATAGCGGGAGCGAGAACACCGGGGAGCTGTTTTTT; CDR3 protein: CARHSGSENTGELFF
clone size: NA; V gene: TRBV21-1; J gene: TRBJ2-7; D gene: NA; CDR3 DNA: TGTGCCAGCAGGGTCCCATTACAGGGGGATAGCTACGAGCAGTACTTC; CDR3 protein: CASRVPLQGDSYEQYF
clone size: NA; V gene: TRBV5-5; J gene: TRBJ1-2; D gene: NA; CDR3 DNA: TGTGCCAGCAGCTTCCTGACGGGAGCTAACTATGGCTACACCTTC; CDR3 protein: CASSFLTGANYGYTF
clone size: NA; V gene: TRBV4-2; J gene: TRBJ2-1; D gene: NA; CDR3 DNA: TGTGCCAGCAGCCAAGATCAGGGTCTTCCCAATGAGCAGTTCTTC; CDR3 protein: CASSQDQGLPNEQFF